These 9 T cell receptor beta chains were all obtained from the same sample, sequenced in a study of T cells after yellow fever vaccination. TCRdb ran MiXCR on the 5' RACE reads and lists one entry per CDR3 protein. There are approximately 110,000 distinct CDR3 sequences in the sample; 6% to 8% occur only once, and around 2.6% lies in the top ten. Sequences were derived from CD4+ T cells sorted from PBMCs, sampled 10 to 11 days after the first yellow fever vaccination. The receptors come from a young man who received the YFV17D yellow fever vaccine.

This clonotype came up many times. The rearrangement uses TRBV12-3 or TRBV12-4 and TRBJ2-7, with D possibly being TRBD1 (5 bases). V lost 7 bases, J lost 4 bases, and 20 bases lay in between. This CDR3 has 15 residues. The CDR3 loop is CASTEGRPGKYEQYF. In nucleotides, the CDR3 is TGTGCCAGCACCGAAGGCCGCCCAGGGAAATACGAGCAGTACTTC.

This clonotype was seen repeatedly, ten times or more. The rearrangement links TRBV7-2 to TRBJ2-5, with 8 nucleotides matching TRBD2. J was trimmed by 2 bases and V by 4 bases; bases with no gene match: 3. The germline V gene has CDR1 SGHTA and CDR2 FQGNSA. The CDR3 is 14 amino acids. This chain's CDR3 is CASSSGLAQETQYF. As DNA, the CDR3 is TGTGCCAGCAGCTCAGGACTAGCTCAAGAGACCCAGTACTTC.

This clonotype occurred a few times. The chain combines TRBV20-1 with TRBJ2-5; D call uncertain. Germline V gene sequence: CDR1 DFQATT, CDR2 SNEGSKA (reference sequence). The CDR3 spans 14 residues. CDR3: CSFAQAPGRETQYF. The CDR3 region has the DNA TGCAGCTTCGCCCAGGCTCCCGGTAGGGAGACCCAGTACTTC.

This chain uses TRBV24-1 with TRBJ2-6; 10 bases are shared with TRBD1. CDR1 is KGHDR, CDR2 SFDVKD, per germline. The V segment lost 4 bases and the J segment 5 bases; nucleotides outside the gene matches: 13. This CDR3 has 19 amino acids. CDR3 coding DNA: TGTGCCACCAGTGACCCTCCGGGACAGGGGAAATTCTGGGCCAACGTCCTGACTTTC. Its translation: CATSDPPGQGKFWANVLTF.

This clonotype was picked up many times. The rearrangement joins TRBV12-3 or TRBV12-4 to TRBJ2-7; TRBD1 aligns across 8 bases. Trimming cost V 7 bases and J 6 bases; bases outside gene matches: 11. The CDR3 sequence is 14 residues long. CDR3 region: CASTLSGQGPEQYF. The CDR3 DNA reads TGTGCCAGCACCTTGAGTGGACAGGGCCCCGAGCAGTACTTC.

The table lists this clonotype with many counts. The chain uses TRBV7-6 and TRBJ1-1; no firm D call. CDR1 is SGHVS and CDR2 is FNYEAQ in the germline V gene. The CDR3 runs to 14 residues. V was pared by 3 bases and J by 4 bases, with 12 bases between. The CDR3 region is CASSLLSLGTEAFF. CDR3 DNA: TGTGCCAGCAGCTTGCTGTCCTTGGGCACTGAAGCTTTCTTT.

The table lists this clonotype with a count of one. A clone one base away is much larger, so this may be a read error. The gene calls are TRBV6-1 and TRBJ2-3; TRBD2 aligns across 7 bases. Germline-derived CDR1 and CDR2 are MNHNS and SASEGT. With 4 bases clipped from V and 3 bases from J, the junction kept 7 bases outside the gene matches. The CDR3 runs 15 residues. Here the CDR3 reads CASSGTRGTTDTQYF. CDR3 DNA: TGTGCCAGCAGTGGGACTAGAGGGACGACAGATACGCAGTATTTT.

The sample holds a few counts of this clonotype. The chain employs TRBV18 and TRBJ1-1; D is uncertain. The CDR3 extends over 13 amino acids. V lost 1 base and J 2 bases, leaving 5 bases between the germline ends. Germline V gene sequence: CDR1 KGHSH, CDR2 LQKENI. For the CDR3, the DNA is TGTGCCAGCTCACCACGGGCAAACACTGAAGCTTTCTTT. It yields the protein CASSPRANTEAFF.

There are many counts of this clonotype. The V gene is TRBV7-2, the J gene TRBJ1-3, with D uncertain. Germline CDR1 is SGHTA and CDR2 is FQGNSA. The V and J ends lost 5 bases and 4 bases respectively, with 15 bases between them. This CDR3 has 15 amino acids. The CDR3 DNA reads TGTGCCAGCAGCCCGCAACCTCGCCTCGGAAACACCATATATTTT. It codes for CASSPQPRLGNTIYF.